This section outlines one T cell receptor (beta chain) sequence together with its context. Its antigen is unknown. The data stem from a study of T cells in Graves' hyperthyroidism and ophthalmopathy. Study-level points and caveats: Most clonotypes expanded in thyroid above 0.001 were likewise present in blood.

Germline CDR1 and CDR2: SQVTM and ANQGSEA. V gave up 8 bases and J gave up 7 bases, with 14 bases separating them. This CDR3 contains 12 residues. Thyroid ultrasound and orbital computed tomography, with clinical symptoms and serum thyroxine and TRAb, informed diagnoses. Using RNA transcripts as the source, TCR beta CDR3 regions were amplified. First-round RT-PCR with HTBI primers amplified the TCR CDR3 region. TCRdb reprocessed the multiplex PCR reads via MiXCR and lists one record per CDR3 protein. The data hold around 300,000 distinct CDR3 sequences, with roughly 20% observed a single time. The sequence derives from a man aged 50-59 years with Graves' ophthalmopathy. The chain carries TRBV29-1 and TRBJ1-4, with TRBD1 as a possible D gene (5 bases). Sequencing was done on a sample of blood. The CDR3 DNA follows: TGCAGCATTTCACAGGAGGGTGAAAAACTGTTTTTT. Amino acids: CSISQEGEKLFF.